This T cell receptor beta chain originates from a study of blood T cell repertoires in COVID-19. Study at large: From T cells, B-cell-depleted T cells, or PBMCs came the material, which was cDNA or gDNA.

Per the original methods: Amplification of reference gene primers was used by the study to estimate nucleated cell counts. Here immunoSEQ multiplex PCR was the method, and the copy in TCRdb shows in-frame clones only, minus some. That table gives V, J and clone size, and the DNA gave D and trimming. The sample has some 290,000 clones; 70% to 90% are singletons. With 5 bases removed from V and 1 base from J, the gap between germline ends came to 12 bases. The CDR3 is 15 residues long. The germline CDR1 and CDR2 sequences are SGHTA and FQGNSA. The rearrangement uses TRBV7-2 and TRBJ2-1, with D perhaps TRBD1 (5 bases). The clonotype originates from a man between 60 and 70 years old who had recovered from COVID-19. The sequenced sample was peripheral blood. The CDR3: CASSPTQGSYNEQFF. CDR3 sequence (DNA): TGTGCCAGCAGCCCTACCCAGGGTTCCTACAATGAGCAGTTCTTC. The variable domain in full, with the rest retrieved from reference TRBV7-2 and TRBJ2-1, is GAGVSQSPSNKVTEKGKDVELRCDPISGHTALYWYRQSLGQGLEFLIYFQGNSAPDKSGLPSDRFSAERTGGSVSTLTIQRTQQEDSAVYLCASSPTQGSYNEQFFGPGTRLTVL.